This T cell receptor (beta chain) was observed in a study of blood T cell repertoires in COVID-19. Study-wide context: Sites in the United States, Italy and Spain provided acute and convalescent COVID-19 samples. T cells, B-cell-depleted T cells, or PBMCs provided the cDNA or gDNA that served as material.

The V and J ends lost 2 bases and 1 base, in that order; junction bases with no gene match: 8. Looked up from germline, CDR1 is MNHEY and CDR2 is SVGEGT. The CDR3 has 17 residues. Methods used by the authors: Reference gene primer amplification gave estimated nucleated cell counts. This table comes from immunoSEQ multiplex PCR, and its TCRdb copy is limited to in-frame clones, with some not included. From that table come the V and J calls and clone size; the DNA was used to work out D and trimming. The sample consists of 60,000 or so clones, approximately 87% of them appearing once. The source material was peripheral blood. The rearrangement uses TRBV6-2 or TRBV6-3 and TRBJ2-3; 8 bases align to TRBD1. The clonotype comes from a man aged 60-69 years with acute or convalescent COVID-19. CDR3 region: CASSYGTGVSGTDTQYF. CDR3 bases: TGTGCCAGCAGTTACGGGACAGGAGTTTCCGGCACAGATACGCAGTATTTT.